Below are 15 T cell receptor beta chains sequenced from a single sample in a study of stem cell transplantation in POMP-related autoinflammatory disease. Profiled with immunoSEQ multiplex PCR; TCRdb holds only in-frame clones, not every one. The table lists 4,500 to 6,000 clones, roughly 90% of them singletons. The sequences come from CD8+ T cells from PBMCs, collected after stem cell transplantation. Every receptor here comes from a human patient with POMP-related autoinflammation and immune dysregulation (PRAID). Some T cells here may be from the graft donor.

This rearrangement joins TRBV15 to TRBJ2-1, with a possible D match to TRBD2 (6 bases). V was pared by 0 bases and J by 7 bases, with 13 bases between. Germline V gene sequence: CDR1 LNHNV, CDR2 YYDKDF (reference sequence). The CDR3 sequence is 15 residues long. The CDR3 coding sequence is TGTGCCACCAGCAGAGATTTCGGGAGCGGGAATGAGCAGTTCTTC. Residues: CATSRDFGSGNEQFF.

The chain joins TRBV5-4 to TRBJ2-2; no definite D call. The CDR3 spans 16 residues. Germline loops: CDR1 SGHNT, CDR2 YYREEE (reference sequence). V lost 0 bases to trimming and J lost 4 bases, with 13 bases between them. DNA of the CDR3: TGTGCCAGCAGCTTGGCCGGTACTACTCCCACCGGGGAGCTGTTTTTT. Its translation: CASSLAGTTPTGELFF.

The J gene is TRBJ2-7, the V gene TRBV11-2; the D is unclear. The CDR3 is made up of 11 amino acids. The ends were cut back, 4 bases at V and 4 bases at J, with 5 bases in the middle. CDR1 and CDR2 (germline): SGHAT, FQNNGV. The CDR3 loop is CASSSSYEQYF. In nucleotides, the CDR3 is TGTGCCAGCAGCTCTTCTTACGAGCAGTACTTC.

The chain couples TRBV27 to TRBJ1-5, with TRBD1 as a possible D gene (5 bases). Trimming cost V 1 base and J 5 bases, with 6 bases left between them. The germline V gene has CDR1 MNHEY and CDR2 SMNVEV (reference sequence). There are 13 residues in the CDR3. This CDR3 reads CASSLLGDQPQHF. The CDR3 DNA sequence: TGTGCCAGCAGTTTATTGGGGGATCAGCCCCAGCATTTT.

This chain uses TRBV6-2 or TRBV6-3 with TRBJ2-3; a possible D gene is TRBD1 (6 bases). CDR3 length: 14 residues. Germline loops: CDR1 MNHEY, CDR2 SVGEGT. Trimming removed 5 bases from V and 4 bases from J, with 13 bases in between. The DNA of the CDR3 is TGTGCCAGCAGTAAACAGGGTTGGGCAGATACGCAGTATTTT. It translates to CASSKQGWADTQYF.

The genes are TRBV19 and TRBJ2-1; 8 bases are shared with TRBD2. CDR3 length: 13 residues. V gave up 5 bases and J gave up 9 bases; unmatched junction bases: 6. Germline-derived CDR1 and CDR2 are LNHDA and SQIVND (reference sequence). The CDR3 DNA reads TGTGCCAGTAGTCTGTTAGCGGGATCTGAGCAGTTCTTC. Amino acid sequence: CASSLLAGSEQFF.

This chain connects TRBV7-2 to TRBJ2-5; 10 bases map to TRBD2. Trimming removed 0 bases from V and 5 bases from J; junction bases left unmatched: 6. This CDR3 is 16 amino acids long. The V gene's germline CDR1 is SGHTA and CDR2 FQGNSA. CDR3 bases: TGTGCCAGCAGCTTAGCAAAGCGGGGGGGAGAGGAGACCCAGTACTTC. As protein: CASSLAKRGGEETQYF. Drawing the rest from reference TRBV7-2 and TRBJ2-5, the complete variable domain is GAGVSQSPSNKVTEKGKDVELRCDPISGHTALYWYRQSLGQGLEFLIYFQGNSAPDKSGLPSDRFSAERTGGSVSTLTIQRTQQEDSAVYLCASSLAKRGGEETQYFGPGTRLLVL.

V gene TRBV9 combines with J gene TRBJ2-7, with D possibly called TRBD1 or TRBD2 (6 bases each). This CDR3 has 15 residues. In germline, CDR1 is SGDLS, CDR2 YYNGEE. Trimming took 2 bases from V and 2 from J, leaving 14 bases between them. CDR3 DNA sequence: TGTGCCAGCAGCGTCGGTGGGGGGCCGGCCTACGAGCAGTACTTC. Translating gives CASSVGGGPAYEQYF.

This clone occurred once. The CDR3 sequence: CSVDGQTSSYNEQFF. For the CDR3, the DNA is TGCAGCGTCGATGGGCAGACAAGCTCCTACAATGAGCAGTTCTTC. The chain has TRBV29-1 and TRBJ2-1; D gene unclear. Trimming took 6 bases from V and 0 from J, leaving 15 bases between them. Germline assignment: CDR1 SQVTM and CDR2 ANQGSEA. This CDR3 region has 15 residues.

J is TRBJ2-3 and V is TRBV5-1; tentative D call: TRBD2 (6 bases). Trimming shortened V by 4 bases and J by 2 bases, and 14 bases separated the two germline ends. The germline gives CDR1 SGHRS, CDR2 YFSETQ. This CDR3 is 15 amino acids long. Here the CDR3 reads CASSPGLFSTDTQYF. CDR3 nucleotide sequence: TGCGCCAGCAGCCCCGGACTATTTTCCACAGATACGCAGTATTTT.

The chain employs TRBV5-4 and TRBJ2-7; either TRBD1 or TRBD2 may supply D (6 bases each). V lost 2 bases and J 4 bases, leaving 16 bases between the germline ends. Germline V gene lookup returns CDR1 SGHNT and CDR2 YYREEE (reference sequence). CDR3 length: 15 residues. CDR3 bases: TGTGCCAGCAGCTTAGGGGGGACGGAACAATACGAGCAGTACTTC. It specifies CASSLGGTEQYEQYF. Supplemented by reference TRBV5-4 and TRBJ2-7, the full variable domain reads ETGVTQSPTHLIKTRGQQVTLRCSSQSGHNTVSWYQQALGQGPQFIFQYYREEENGRGNFPPRFSGLQFPNYSSELNVNALELDDSALYLCASSLGGTEQYEQYFGPGTRLTVT.

The chain has TRBV7-2 and TRBJ2-7; perhaps TRBD2 as D (6 bases). V lost 5 bases and J lost 6, with 17 bases in between. CDR3 length: 14 amino acids. Germline V lookup: CDR1 SGHTA, CDR2 FQGNSA. The CDR3 loop reads CASSPSPAGSEQYF. The CDR3 coding sequence is TGTGCCAGCAGCCCCTCCCCCGCGGGAAGCGAGCAGTACTTC.

This clone appeared once. The chain uses TRBV14 and TRBJ2-1; D not certain. This CDR3 comprises 20 residues. The germline CDR1 and CDR2 sequences are SGHDN and FVKESK. V dropped 0 bases and J dropped 5 bases, with 26 bases sitting between them. CDR3 sequence reads: CASSQDRPWAAPSRNNEQFF. CDR3 DNA: TGTGCCAGCAGCCAAGATCGCCCCTGGGCGGCTCCTTCGAGGAACAATGAGCAGTTCTTC.

This rearrangement joins TRBV5-4 to TRBJ2-3; the match to TRBD2 covers 7 bases. Germline V gives CDR1 SGHNT, CDR2 YYREEE (reference sequence). The V segment lost 2 bases and the J segment 6 bases; nucleotides outside the gene matches: 9. This CDR3 is 15 amino acids long. The CDR3 bases are TGTGCCAGCAGCTTAGGGGACTACTCCATGGATACGCAGTATTTT. The encoded protein is CASSLGDYSMDTQYF.

DNA of the CDR3: TGTGCCAGCTCACCACCAGAGGGACAGGGGTTGTACGAGCAGTACTTC. This sequence encodes CASSPPEGQGLYEQYF. V gene TRBV18 combines with J gene TRBJ2-7; TRBD1 agrees at 10 bases. The CDR3 spans 16 residues. The ends lost 0 bases at V and 4 bases at J; junction bases unmatched: 6. In germline, CDR1 is KGHSH, CDR2 LQKENI.